This TCR beta chain was sequenced in a study of blood T cell repertoires in COVID-19. Overall study: The study drew acute and convalescent COVID-19 samples from the United States, Italy and Spain.

Germline CDR1 SGHTA, CDR2 FQGNSA. V lost 1 base and J 6 bases, leaving 11 bases between the germline ends. The CDR3 runs to 14 residues. Measured with immunoSEQ multiplex PCR; TCRdb has only the in-frame clones, and not every one. This table has about 98,000 clones, roughly nine tenths appearing once. The sample was peripheral blood. The chain recombines TRBV7-2 with TRBJ2-3, with D possibly TRBD2 on 6 matching bases. The source is a man aged 65 to 79 with acute or convalescent COVID-19. DNA of the CDR3: TGTGCCAGCAGCTTAGGACCAGGGAGGGATACGCAGTATTTT. This sequence encodes CASSLGPGRDTQYF.